The clone carrying this TCR beta chain was counted at least ten times. V lost 7 bases to trimming and J lost 9 bases; unmatched junction nucleotides: 7. This CDR3 contains 13 residues. CDR1 and CDR2 (germline): DFQATT, SNEGSKA (reference sequence). The data were taken from a study of T cells in Graves' hyperthyroidism and ophthalmopathy. Lactation, pregnancy, other autoimmune disease or uncontrolled infection led to exclusion of patients. Diagnostic decisions used clinical symptoms, serum thyroxine and TRAb, thyroid ultrasound and orbital computed tomography. There were TCR beta CDR3 regions amplified from RNA transcripts. Carried out on the TCR CDR3, a first-round RT-PCR used the HTBI primer set. TCRdb used MiXCR to reprocess the multiplex PCR reads, holding one entry per CDR3 protein. Of hundreds of thousands of distinct CDR3 sequences listed, around 21% were seen once; the top ten hold 34%.

The clonotype originates from a man younger than 45 with Graves' ophthalmopathy. The sequencing sample was made of blood. The rearrangement uses TRBV20-1 and TRBJ2-1; 12 nucleotides align to TRBD2. For the CDR3, the DNA is TGCAGTGGCCTAGCGGGAGGGGTCACTGAGCAGTTCTTC. It codes for CSGLAGGVTEQFF.